Each of the 6 T cell receptor beta chains below was sequenced from the same sample in a study of blood T cell repertoires in COVID-19 (dated by TCRdb to 2019 to 2021). The method was the immunoSEQ multiplex PCR assay. What TCRdb holds here is the immuneACCESS table cut down to in-frame rearrangements. Part of the clones is not present; checked against another copy, under half of the missing clones reflect an unresolved V gene, and the others are unexplained. For this sample there are 250,000 to 350,000 clones; 75% to 95% appear just once. Of the sample, about 6.8% is held by the ten largest clones. The sample was peripheral blood. Receptors were obtained from a woman in her thirties with COVID-19, enrolled during active disease.

This sequence joins TRBV5-6 and TRBJ2-6; 11 bases match TRBD1. V gave up 3 bases and J gave up 0 bases; unmatched junction bases: 5. The germline gives CDR1 SGHDT, CDR2 YYEEEE. The CDR3 is 18 amino acids. CDR3 in DNA: TGTGCCAGCAGCTCGCCGGGACAGGGGGTCTCTGGGGCCAACGTCCTGACTTTC. Its protein is CASSSPGQGVSGANVLTF.

The genes are TRBV6-4 and TRBJ2-1, with unresolved D. This CDR3 is 15 amino acids long. V lost 6 bases to trimming and J lost 3 bases, with 15 bases between them. The germline V gene encodes CDR1 MRHNA and CDR2 SNTAGT. The CDR3 DNA sequence: TGTGCCAGCAGCTCACACCCCACCCTCTACAATGAGCAGTTCTTC. Amino acids: CASSSHPTLYNEQFF.

This clone was observed a few times. A junction boundary mismatches the germline segment, possibly from a read error. This chain joins TRBV29-1 and TRBJ2-2, with D unresolved. The CDR3 length is 13 residues. Germline-derived CDR1 and CDR2 are SQVTM and ANQGSEA. CDR3 bases: TGCAGCGTTGAGCTGATCAACAGCGGGGAGCTGTTTTTT. This encodes CSVELINSGELFF.

The chain carries TRBV9 and TRBJ1-1, with D uncertain. The CDR3 covers 16 residues. Trimming stripped 3 bases from V and 4 bases from J, with 19 bases between. Germline lookup yields CDR1 SGDLS and CDR2 YYNGEE. Here the CDR3 DNA reads TGTGCCAGCAGCGCTCGGTACTCGTCCGGGGTCACTGAAGCTTTCTTT. The encoded protein is CASSARYSSGVTEAFF.

The chain links TRBV6-5 to TRBJ1-5, with TRBD1 identical over 8 bases. The V segment lost 6 bases and the J segment 2 bases; nucleotides outside the gene matches: 6. The CDR3 is made up of 15 amino acids. Per germline, CDR1 MNHEY and CDR2 SVGAGI. DNA of the CDR3: TGTGCCAGCAGCCCGGACAGGGCTGGCAATCAGCCCCAGCATTTT. Its protein is CASSPDRAGNQPQHF.

The chain couples TRBV7-9 to TRBJ2-3; 7 positions match TRBD1. There are 17 residues in the CDR3. Germline V gives CDR1 SEHNR, CDR2 FQNEAQ (reference sequence). Trimming cost V 4 bases and J 2 bases; bases outside gene matches: 12. The CDR3, as DNA: TGTGCCAGCAGCTCCCCCCCTCAGGGGGTGGTCACAGATACGCAGTATTTT. Its translation: CASSSPPQGVVTDTQYF.